These T cell receptor beta chains were read from a single sample in a study of T cell responses to AZD1222 COVID-19 vaccine. Here immunoSEQ multiplex PCR was the method, and the copy in TCRdb shows in-frame clones only, minus some. The repertoire holds 180,000 or so clones, approximately 92% seen once, with 2.6% in the top ten. The specimen was peripheral blood, collected on day 0 of AZD1222 vaccination. The receptors come from an adult in good health. CDR3s include the opening cysteine and the closing phenylalanine or tryptophan. Each record gives: J gene, D gene, V gene, clone size, CDR3 DNA, CDR3 protein. The D gene is left open where the match is weak. Part of the rows lack a size; the others show once, few, many or a class for expanded clones.

j_call: TRBJ2-1
d_call: -
v_call: TRBV2
clone_size: -
cdr3_nt: TGTGCCAGCAGTGAAGCGGCTACCTACAATGAGCAGTTCTTC
cdr3_aa: CASSEAATYNEQFF

j_call: TRBJ1-1
d_call: -
v_call: TRBV10-2
clone_size: -
cdr3_nt: TGCGCCAGCAGTGAGTTAGCAGGGATCACTGAAGCTTTCTTT
cdr3_aa: CASSELAGITEAFF

j_call: TRBJ2-7
d_call: TRBD1
v_call: TRBV19
clone_size: -
cdr3_nt: TGTGCCAGTAGTATAAGAGACAGGGTGTCCGAGCAGTACTTC
cdr3_aa: CASSIRDRVSEQYF

j_call: TRBJ1-4
d_call: -
v_call: TRBV10-2
clone_size: -
cdr3_nt: TGCGCCAGCAGTGAGGGGGCCAGGGGAGGGGAAAAACTGTTTTTT
cdr3_aa: CASSEGARGGEKLFF

j_call: TRBJ2-2
d_call: TRBD2
v_call: TRBV6-6
clone_size: -
cdr3_nt: TGTGCCAGCAGTTGGAGACTAGCGGCGAACACCGGGGAGCTGTTTTTT
cdr3_aa: CASSWRLAANTGELFF

j_call: TRBJ2-2
d_call: TRBD2
v_call: TRBV10-3
clone_size: -
cdr3_nt: TGTGCCATCAGTGAGTCGAGACTAGCGGGAGCCGGGGAGCTGTTTTTT
cdr3_aa: CAISESRLAGAGELFF

j_call: TRBJ1-2
d_call: -
v_call: TRBV5-1
clone_size: -
cdr3_nt: TGCGCCAGCAGCCCCCAGGGAGACTATGGCTACACCTTC
cdr3_aa: CASSPQGDYGYTF

j_call: TRBJ2-1
d_call: -
v_call: TRBV6-1
clone_size: -
cdr3_nt: TGTGCCAGCAGTGAAGGGGGTAGGGAAAACAATGAGCAGTTCTTC
cdr3_aa: CASSEGGRENNEQFF

j_call: TRBJ1-3
d_call: TRBD1
v_call: TRBV3-1/TRBV3-2
clone_size: -
cdr3_nt: TGTGCCAGCAGCCAGAGTGCTGGGGAGGGGGCATATGCAAACACCATATATTTT
cdr3_aa: CASSQSAGEGAYANTIYF

j_call: TRBJ1-5
d_call: -
v_call: TRBV6-5
clone_size: once
cdr3_nt: TGTGCCAGCAGTTATACAGGTTATAGCAATCAGCCCCAGCATTTT
cdr3_aa: CASSYTGYSNQPQHF

j_call: TRBJ2-1
d_call: -
v_call: TRBV11-2
clone_size: -
cdr3_nt: TGTGCCAGCAGCTTATCGAGATTCTCCTACAATGAGCAGTTCTTC
cdr3_aa: CASSLSRFSYNEQFF

j_call: TRBJ2-1
d_call: TRBD2
v_call: TRBV4-1
clone_size: -
cdr3_nt: TGCGCCAGCAGCCAAGTAACTAGCGGGGGGTACAATGAGCAGTTCTTC
cdr3_aa: CASSQVTSGGYNEQFF

j_call: TRBJ1-6
d_call: TRBD1
v_call: TRBV20-1
clone_size: -
cdr3_nt: TGCAGTGCTAGTGGACAGGGGAATTCACCCCTCCACTTT
cdr3_aa: CSASGQGNSPLHF

j_call: TRBJ2-3
d_call: TRBD2
v_call: TRBV5-8
clone_size: -
cdr3_nt: TGTGCCAGCAGCCTCGGGACTAGCGGGAGGACAGATACGCAGTATTTT
cdr3_aa: CASSLGTSGRTDTQYF

j_call: TRBJ2-1
d_call: -
v_call: TRBV5-5
clone_size: -
cdr3_nt: TGTGCCAGCGCTCAGGGAGAGCTGGGAAGCTCCTACAATGAGCAGTTCTTC
cdr3_aa: CASAQGELGSSYNEQFF

j_call: TRBJ2-7
d_call: -
v_call: TRBV5-4
clone_size: -
cdr3_nt: TGTGCCAGCAGCACCCTTGAGGACTCCTACGAGCAGTACTTC
cdr3_aa: CASSTLEDSYEQYF

j_call: TRBJ1-6
d_call: TRBD1
v_call: TRBV6-4
clone_size: -
cdr3_nt: TGTGCCAGCAGCCCGGGACAGGGAAATTCACCCCTCCACTTT
cdr3_aa: CASSPGQGNSPLHF

j_call: TRBJ2-5
d_call: TRBD2
v_call: TRBV7-9
clone_size: -
cdr3_nt: TGTGCCAGCAGCCCGCTCGGGGGGCTCGGAGCGGGAGGCGAGACCCAGTACTTC
cdr3_aa: CASSPLGGLGAGGETQYF

j_call: TRBJ2-3
d_call: -
v_call: TRBV5-8
clone_size: -
cdr3_nt: TGTGCCAGCAGCCTCGACCCAGATACGCAGTATTTT
cdr3_aa: CASSLDPDTQYF

j_call: TRBJ2-2
d_call: -
v_call: TRBV11-2
clone_size: -
cdr3_nt: TGTGCCAGCAGCTTAATTGGACAGACGAACACCGGGGAGCTGTTTTTT
cdr3_aa: CASSLIGQTNTGELFF

j_call: TRBJ2-6
d_call: TRBD1
v_call: TRBV5-5
clone_size: -
cdr3_nt: TGTGCCAGCAGCTTGGGCTCCGGGACAGGGTCTTATGGGGCCAACGTCCTGACTTTC
cdr3_aa: CASSLGSGTGSYGANVLTF

j_call: TRBJ1-5
d_call: TRBD1
v_call: TRBV19
clone_size: -
cdr3_nt: TGTGCCAGTAGTACTGTCGGGACAGCCAATCAGCCCCAGCATTTT
cdr3_aa: CASSTVGTANQPQHF

j_call: TRBJ1-1
d_call: -
v_call: TRBV19
clone_size: -
cdr3_nt: TGTGCCAGTAGTATCTCTGAGGCCGGGCGGCACACTGAAGCTTTCTTT
cdr3_aa: CASSISEAGRHTEAFF

j_call: TRBJ2-7
d_call: -
v_call: TRBV6-5
clone_size: -
cdr3_nt: TGTGCCAGCAGTTTGGTAGGACCCTCATCACGGGAGCAGTACTTC
cdr3_aa: CASSLVGPSSREQYF

j_call: TRBJ2-1
d_call: TRBD2
v_call: TRBV27
clone_size: -
cdr3_nt: TGTGCCAGCAGTCTGCGGACTAGCCGAAACTACAATGAGCAGTTCTTC
cdr3_aa: CASSLRTSRNYNEQFF

j_call: TRBJ2-2
d_call: TRBD2
v_call: TRBV18
clone_size: once
cdr3_nt: TGTGCCAGCTCATCAACTAGCGGGAGGGCGTCAAGGGAGCTGTTTTTT
cdr3_aa: CASSSTSGRASRELFF

j_call: TRBJ1-5
d_call: -
v_call: TRBV27
clone_size: -
cdr3_nt: TGTGCCAGCAGTTTCATCGGTAATAGCAATCAGCCCCAGCATTTT
cdr3_aa: CASSFIGNSNQPQHF

j_call: TRBJ2-3
d_call: -
v_call: TRBV14
clone_size: -
cdr3_nt: TGTGCCAGCAGCCAAATCCTGACTAGAAGGGATACGCAGTATTTT
cdr3_aa: CASSQILTRRDTQYF

j_call: TRBJ2-2
d_call: -
v_call: TRBV19
clone_size: -
cdr3_nt: TGTGCCAGTATAAGGGGGACCCCCAACACCGGGGAGCTGTTTTTT
cdr3_aa: CASIRGTPNTGELFF

j_call: TRBJ1-4
d_call: -
v_call: TRBV6-6
clone_size: -
cdr3_nt: TGTGCCAGCAGTTATGGGAGCGACAGGGAAAAACTGTTTTTT
cdr3_aa: CASSYGSDREKLFF

j_call: TRBJ1-1
d_call: TRBD1
v_call: TRBV25-1
clone_size: -
cdr3_nt: TGTGCCAGCAGTGACAGGGGGCCGGGTGAAGCTTTCTTT
cdr3_aa: CASSDRGPGEAFF

j_call: TRBJ2-7
d_call: -
v_call: TRBV4-1
clone_size: -
cdr3_nt: TGCGCCAGCAGCCCAACGGACGGCCCCTACGAGCAGTACTTC
cdr3_aa: CASSPTDGPYEQYF

j_call: TRBJ1-4
d_call: -
v_call: TRBV30
clone_size: -
cdr3_nt: TGTGCCTGGAGTGCGGGCTACTCCAATGAAAAACTGTTTTTT
cdr3_aa: CAWSAGYSNEKLFF

j_call: TRBJ1-1
d_call: -
v_call: TRBV11-2
clone_size: -
cdr3_nt: TGTGCCAGCAGCCTCCACCTTGAAGCTTTCTTT
cdr3_aa: CASSLHLEAFF

j_call: TRBJ1-2
d_call: -
v_call: TRBV7-9
clone_size: -
cdr3_nt: TGTGCCAGCAGCTTAGCTCTGACCGAAGAAGGCTACACCTTC
cdr3_aa: CASSLALTEEGYTF

j_call: TRBJ2-7
d_call: TRBD1
v_call: TRBV12-5
clone_size: -
cdr3_nt: TGTGCTAGTGGTTGGACAGGGACAGGGGTGGGGTTCGAGCAGTACTTC
cdr3_aa: CASGWTGTGVGFEQYF

j_call: TRBJ1-1
d_call: -
v_call: TRBV18
clone_size: -
cdr3_nt: TGTGCCAGCTCCGATGATTGGGATGAAGCTTTCTTT
cdr3_aa: CASSDDWDEAFF

j_call: TRBJ2-2
d_call: -
v_call: TRBV6-5
clone_size: -
cdr3_nt: TGTGCCAACCAAGAGGCCGGGGAGCTGTTTTTT
cdr3_aa: CANQEAGELFF

j_call: TRBJ2-1
d_call: -
v_call: TRBV30
clone_size: -
cdr3_nt: TGTGCCTGGAGTGTTATAGGTGGCGGTGGCTCCTACAATGAGCAGTTCTTC
cdr3_aa: CAWSVIGGGGSYNEQFF

j_call: TRBJ2-7
d_call: TRBD1
v_call: TRBV19
clone_size: -
cdr3_nt: TGTGCCAGTAGTAGGACAGGGGTCTACGAGCAGTACTTC
cdr3_aa: CASSRTGVYEQYF

j_call: TRBJ2-3
d_call: -
v_call: TRBV27
clone_size: -
cdr3_nt: TGTGCCAGCAGTTTATCGAAGCAAAAATTAAGGAGCGGGCGGGGAGATACGCAGTATTTT
cdr3_aa: CASSLSKQKLRSGRGDTQYF

j_call: TRBJ2-7
d_call: -
v_call: TRBV2
clone_size: -
cdr3_nt: TGTGCCAGCAGTGCACAGGGAGGGTACGAGCAGTACTTC
cdr3_aa: CASSAQGGYEQYF

j_call: TRBJ1-1
d_call: -
v_call: TRBV29-1
clone_size: -
cdr3_nt: TGCAGCGTTGACAGGGCCACTGAAGCTTTCTTT
cdr3_aa: CSVDRATEAFF

j_call: TRBJ1-5
d_call: -
v_call: TRBV2
clone_size: -
cdr3_nt: TGTGCCAGCAGTGAGCGACAGGCGGCCCAGCCCCAGCATTTT
cdr3_aa: CASSERQAAQPQHF

j_call: TRBJ1-2
d_call: TRBD1
v_call: TRBV30
clone_size: -
cdr3_nt: TGTGCCTGGAGCACAGGGGACGGGAATGGCTACACCTTC
cdr3_aa: CAWSTGDGNGYTF

j_call: TRBJ2-2
d_call: -
v_call: TRBV12-5
clone_size: -
cdr3_nt: TGTGCTAGTGGTTTGACAGGGACGAACACCGGGGAGCTGTTTTTT
cdr3_aa: CASGLTGTNTGELFF

j_call: TRBJ2-1
d_call: -
v_call: TRBV7-9
clone_size: once
cdr3_nt: TGTGCCAGCAGCTTCGGACAAATCCCATACAATGAGCAGTTCTTC
cdr3_aa: CASSFGQIPYNEQFF

j_call: TRBJ2-1
d_call: TRBD2
v_call: TRBV27
clone_size: -
cdr3_nt: TGTGCCAGCAGTTGGACTAGCGGGAGGGTTGATAATGAGCAGTTCTTC
cdr3_aa: CASSWTSGRVDNEQFF

j_call: TRBJ2-1
d_call: TRBD2
v_call: TRBV6-4
clone_size: -
cdr3_nt: TGTGCCAGCAGTGACTCGATAGCGGGAGAGGACAATGAGCAGTTCTTC
cdr3_aa: CASSDSIAGEDNEQFF

j_call: TRBJ1-2
d_call: -
v_call: TRBV6-5
clone_size: -
cdr3_nt: TGTGCCAGCAGTTACGGGGACTTAAAGGGCTACACCTTC
cdr3_aa: CASSYGDLKGYTF

j_call: TRBJ1-3
d_call: -
v_call: TRBV5-5
clone_size: -
cdr3_nt: TGTGCCAGCAGCTTGGACAGAGACTCTGGAAACACCATATATTTT
cdr3_aa: CASSLDRDSGNTIYF

j_call: TRBJ1-1
d_call: -
v_call: TRBV7-9
clone_size: -
cdr3_nt: TGTGCCAGCAGCAGGGGACGGGAGAACACTGAAGCTTTCTTT
cdr3_aa: CASSRGRENTEAFF

j_call: TRBJ1-5
d_call: -
v_call: TRBV20-1
clone_size: -
cdr3_nt: TGCAGTGCTAGTAGGGCGGGGGATCAGCCCCAGCATTTT
cdr3_aa: CSASRAGDQPQHF

j_call: TRBJ1-3
d_call: -
v_call: TRBV7-9
clone_size: -
cdr3_nt: TGTGCCAGCAGCCAACGAGGAAACACCATATATTTT
cdr3_aa: CASSQRGNTIYF

j_call: TRBJ1-1
d_call: TRBD1
v_call: TRBV3-1/TRBV3-2
clone_size: -
cdr3_nt: TGTGCCAGCAGGTATGACGGGACAGTGAACACTGAAGCTTTCTTT
cdr3_aa: CASRYDGTVNTEAFF